The TCR beta chain described here comes from a study of T cell responses to AZD1222 COVID-19 vaccine. This clone was counted a single time. In germline, CDR1 is MDHEN, CDR2 SYDVKM. This CDR3 has 14 amino acids. V was clipped by 11 bases and J by 0 bases, with 17 bases between them. Sequencing used immunoSEQ multiplex PCR; TCRdb keeps in-frame clones, though not all of them. The data contain about 120,000 clones, roughly 90% of them seen just once; the ten biggest clones take up 2.6%. The receptor was derived from an adult who received the AZD1222 COVID-19 vaccine. The sequencing here drew on peripheral blood, taken 28 days after the second AZD1222 dose. The V call is TRBV28, the J call TRBJ2-7; the D is unclear. CDR3 in DNA: TGTGCCTCCAGACGGTCGACGAGCTCCTACGAGCAGTACTTC. Amino acid sequence: CASRRSTSSYEQYF. The whole variable domain, filled in from reference TRBV28 and TRBJ2-7, reads DVKVTQSSRYLVKRTGEKVFLECVQDMDHENMFWYRQDPGLGLRLIYFSYDVKMKEKGDIPEGYSVSREKKERFSLILESASTNQTSMYLCASRRSTSSYEQYFGPGTRLTVT.